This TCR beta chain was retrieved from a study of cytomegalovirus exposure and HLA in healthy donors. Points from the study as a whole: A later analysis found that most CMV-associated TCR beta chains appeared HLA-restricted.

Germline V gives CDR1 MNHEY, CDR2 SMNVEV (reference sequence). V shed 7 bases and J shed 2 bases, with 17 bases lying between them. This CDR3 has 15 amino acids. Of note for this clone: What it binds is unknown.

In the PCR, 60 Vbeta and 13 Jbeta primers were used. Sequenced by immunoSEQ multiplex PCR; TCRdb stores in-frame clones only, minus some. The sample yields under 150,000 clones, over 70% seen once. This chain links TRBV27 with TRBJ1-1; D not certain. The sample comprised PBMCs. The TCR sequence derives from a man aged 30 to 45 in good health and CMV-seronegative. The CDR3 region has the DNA TGTGCCAGCATCCCCCTGACTGAGCAAAACACTGAAGCTTTCTTT. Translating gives CASIPLTEQNTEAFF.